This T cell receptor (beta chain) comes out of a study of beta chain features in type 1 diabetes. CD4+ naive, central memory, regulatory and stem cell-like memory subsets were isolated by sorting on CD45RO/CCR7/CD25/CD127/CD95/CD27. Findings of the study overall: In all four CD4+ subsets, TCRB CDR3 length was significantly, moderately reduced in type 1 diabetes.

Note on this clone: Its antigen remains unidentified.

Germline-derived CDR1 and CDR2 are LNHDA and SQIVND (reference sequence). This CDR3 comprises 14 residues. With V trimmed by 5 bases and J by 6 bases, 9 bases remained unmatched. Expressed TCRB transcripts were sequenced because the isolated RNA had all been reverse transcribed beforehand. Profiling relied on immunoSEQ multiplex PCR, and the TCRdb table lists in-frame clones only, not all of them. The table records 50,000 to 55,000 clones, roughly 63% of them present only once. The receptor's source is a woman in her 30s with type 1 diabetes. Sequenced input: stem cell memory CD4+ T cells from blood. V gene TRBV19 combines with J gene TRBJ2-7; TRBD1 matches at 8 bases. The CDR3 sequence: CASSAGQGPLEQYF. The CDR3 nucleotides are TGTGCCAGTAGTGCCGGACAGGGCCCCCTCGAGCAGTACTTC.